This T cell receptor (beta chain) was captured by sequencing in a study of blood T cell repertoires in COVID-19. Across the study: Whether acute or convalescent, the COVID-19 samples came from the United States, Italy and Spain.

CDR1 is MGHRA and CDR2 is YSYEKL in the germline V gene. This CDR3 is built from 15 residues. V was trimmed by 1 base and J by 1 base, leaving 10 bases between them. Participants were aged about 18 to 100 years from 20 to 30 US areas. Allocation to cohorts depended on clinical history reported by the participants. TCRdb's copy holds only in-frame clones and misses some; the assay was immunoSEQ multiplex PCR. The sample lists roughly 200,000 clones, about 85% occurring once. The source is a woman in her 40s in a cohort exposed to, infected with or recovered from COVID-19 (not recorded which). The rearrangement joins TRBV4-1 to TRBJ1-1; the D gene is possibly TRBD1 (6 bases). Material: PBMCs or T cells enriched from blood (not recorded which). In nucleotides, the CDR3 is TGCGCCAGCAGCCAAGTTAGGGGGGGGAACACTGAAGCTTTCTTT. This encodes CASSQVRGGNTEAFF.